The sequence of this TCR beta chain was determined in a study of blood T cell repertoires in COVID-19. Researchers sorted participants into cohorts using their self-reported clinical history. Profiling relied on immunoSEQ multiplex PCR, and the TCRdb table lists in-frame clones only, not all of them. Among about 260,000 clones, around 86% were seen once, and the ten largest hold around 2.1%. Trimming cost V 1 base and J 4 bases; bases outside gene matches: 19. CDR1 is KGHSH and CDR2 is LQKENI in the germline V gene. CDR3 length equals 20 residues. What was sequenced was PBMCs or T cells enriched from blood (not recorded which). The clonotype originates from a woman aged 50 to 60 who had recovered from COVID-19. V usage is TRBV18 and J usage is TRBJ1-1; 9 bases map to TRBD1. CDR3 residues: CASSPLARTGTGRSRTEAFF. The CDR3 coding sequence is TGTGCCAGCTCACCACTGGCCCGGACCGGGACAGGGAGGAGTCGCACTGAAGCTTTCTTT. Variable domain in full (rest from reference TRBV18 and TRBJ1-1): NAGVMQNPRHLVRRRGQEARLRCSPMKGHSHVYWYRQLPEEGLKFMVYLQKENIIDESGMPKERFSAEFPKEGPSILRIQQVVRGDSAAYFCASSPLARTGTGRSRTEAFFGQGTRLTVV.